The rows below give T cell receptor beta chains drawn from one sample of a study of identical twins. TCRdb passed the 5' RACE reads through MiXCR, listing each CDR3 protein once. Seen here are 650,000 to 750,000 distinct CDR3 sequences, 21% observed once, and the top ten hold 4% to 4.5%. These data also formed part of another study, on T cells expressing NK-cell markers.

The sample taken for sequencing was PBMCs. These receptors originate from a woman aged 18-30 years in good health. CDR3s include the opening cysteine and the closing phenylalanine or tryptophan. Fields, in order: V gene, J gene, clone size, D gene, CDR3 protein. A D gene is named only where the DNA matches it firmly. Clone size is shown for a subset of rows, as once, few, many or a class of expanded clone.

V gene: TRBV7-2; J gene: TRBJ2-3; clone size: many; D gene: -; CDR3 protein: CASSRVGGLSLTDTQYF
V gene: TRBV12-3/TRBV12-4; J gene: TRBJ2-5; clone size: -; D gene: -; CDR3 protein: CASSLVLGSSQETQYF
V gene: TRBV29-1; J gene: TRBJ1-1; clone size: many; D gene: -; CDR3 protein: CSGITLNTEAFF
V gene: TRBV20-1; J gene: TRBJ2-4; clone size: -; D gene: -; CDR3 protein: CSARASGMGIQYF
V gene: TRBV9; J gene: TRBJ2-1; clone size: few; D gene: TRBD2; CDR3 protein: CASSVGLAAPNEQFF
V gene: TRBV12-3/TRBV12-4; J gene: TRBJ2-6; clone size: few; D gene: TRBD1; CDR3 protein: CASSLGTGITGANVLTF
V gene: TRBV7-9; J gene: TRBJ1-1; clone size: -; D gene: -; CDR3 protein: CASSFPTGSRAFF
V gene: TRBV15; J gene: TRBJ1-1; clone size: -; D gene: -; CDR3 protein: CATSRDYVSSEAFF
V gene: TRBV6-1; J gene: TRBJ1-6; clone size: -; D gene: -; CDR3 protein: CASSERGVDSPLHF
V gene: TRBV25-1; J gene: TRBJ2-7; clone size: -; D gene: -; CDR3 protein: CASSESPQSYEQYF
V gene: TRBV13; J gene: TRBJ2-1; clone size: few; D gene: TRBD1; CDR3 protein: CASSLGTGASNEQFF
V gene: TRBV7-2; J gene: TRBJ2-5; clone size: -; D gene: -; CDR3 protein: CASSQNGRRVHETQYF
V gene: TRBV9; J gene: TRBJ2-5; clone size: few; D gene: TRBD2; CDR3 protein: CASSGNPWTRGGQETQYF
V gene: TRBV20-1; J gene: TRBJ2-6; clone size: -; D gene: -; CDR3 protein: CSAAGSGANVLTF
V gene: TRBV5-1; J gene: TRBJ2-1; clone size: few; D gene: -; CDR3 protein: CASSLARDHEQFF
V gene: TRBV25-1; J gene: TRBJ2-7; clone size: few; D gene: -; CDR3 protein: CASSDWDTTYEQYF
V gene: TRBV5-1; J gene: TRBJ2-3; clone size: -; D gene: TRBD1; CDR3 protein: CASSWWTGRTDTQYF
V gene: TRBV5-1; J gene: TRBJ1-5; clone size: many; D gene: -; CDR3 protein: CASSLFGGEQPQHF
V gene: TRBV10-2; J gene: TRBJ2-5; clone size: few; D gene: -; CDR3 protein: CASSEPGLSETQYF
V gene: TRBV4-2; J gene: TRBJ2-3; clone size: few; D gene: -; CDR3 protein: CASSQEKVDTQYF
V gene: TRBV18; J gene: TRBJ2-7; clone size: -; D gene: -; CDR3 protein: CASSPRGVEQYF
V gene: TRBV7-9; J gene: TRBJ2-5; clone size: few; D gene: -; CDR3 protein: CASSSDSTVRQEATQYF
V gene: TRBV9; J gene: TRBJ2-2; clone size: -; D gene: -; CDR3 protein: CASSGRSGTGELFF
V gene: TRBV20-1; J gene: TRBJ1-1; clone size: -; D gene: -; CDR3 protein: CSARIGSTEAFF
V gene: TRBV5-5; J gene: TRBJ2-7; clone size: -; D gene: TRBD2; CDR3 protein: CASSFGGFYEQYF
V gene: TRBV12-3/TRBV12-4; J gene: TRBJ2-7; clone size: -; D gene: -; CDR3 protein: CASRAGGGLGEQYF
V gene: TRBV6-6; J gene: TRBJ1-1; clone size: -; D gene: -; CDR3 protein: CASSRTSEAFF
V gene: TRBV29-1; J gene: TRBJ1-1; clone size: few; D gene: TRBD1; CDR3 protein: CSVPGQPNTEAFF
V gene: TRBV5-1; J gene: TRBJ1-1; clone size: few; D gene: TRBD1; CDR3 protein: CASSFQGARGTEAFF
V gene: TRBV3-1; J gene: TRBJ2-1; clone size: few; D gene: -; CDR3 protein: CASSQGGNNEQFF
V gene: TRBV5-1; J gene: TRBJ2-3; clone size: -; D gene: -; CDR3 protein: CASSLVRQSADTQYF
V gene: TRBV5-1; J gene: TRBJ2-2; clone size: -; D gene: TRBD2; CDR3 protein: CASSLPSGSSYTGELFF
V gene: TRBV6-5; J gene: TRBJ2-4; clone size: -; D gene: -; CDR3 protein: CASSYLGGGRNIQYF
V gene: TRBV11-2; J gene: TRBJ2-1; clone size: few; D gene: -; CDR3 protein: CATHLTQRSSYNEQFF
V gene: TRBV9; J gene: TRBJ2-1; clone size: -; D gene: -; CDR3 protein: CASSVQVENEQFF
V gene: TRBV6-5; J gene: TRBJ1-1; clone size: -; D gene: -; CDR3 protein: CASSYLDGYTEAFF
V gene: TRBV6-2/TRBV6-3; J gene: TRBJ1-1; clone size: -; D gene: -; CDR3 protein: CASNFWSNTEAFF
V gene: TRBV7-9; J gene: TRBJ2-5; clone size: -; D gene: -; CDR3 protein: CASSSTTGLLETQYF
V gene: TRBV15; J gene: TRBJ2-3; clone size: -; D gene: TRBD2; CDR3 protein: CATSGKLAGGFTDTQYF
V gene: TRBV4-3; J gene: TRBJ2-1; clone size: -; D gene: -; CDR3 protein: CASSQGAGYYNEQFF
V gene: TRBV6-1; J gene: TRBJ1-4; clone size: -; D gene: -; CDR3 protein: CASGEPRGTNEKLFF
V gene: TRBV5-1; J gene: TRBJ2-4; clone size: -; D gene: -; CDR3 protein: CASRNIQYF
V gene: TRBV15; J gene: TRBJ2-3; clone size: -; D gene: TRBD2; CDR3 protein: CATSRERLAGSTDTQYF
V gene: TRBV5-6; J gene: TRBJ2-7; clone size: many; D gene: TRBD2; CDR3 protein: CASSPGLAGDQTYEQYF
V gene: TRBV20-1; J gene: TRBJ2-1; clone size: few; D gene: -; CDR3 protein: CSASHSGSPWDEQFF
V gene: TRBV12-3/TRBV12-4; J gene: TRBJ2-1; clone size: few; D gene: TRBD1; CDR3 protein: CASSTDREEQFF
V gene: TRBV20-1; J gene: TRBJ2-7; clone size: -; D gene: -; CDR3 protein: CSARDPQREQYF
V gene: TRBV5-1; J gene: TRBJ1-2; clone size: -; D gene: -; CDR3 protein: CASSLAQGSGYTF
V gene: TRBV4-1; J gene: TRBJ2-5; clone size: -; D gene: TRBD2; CDR3 protein: CASKGTSETQYF
V gene: TRBV5-1; J gene: TRBJ1-1; clone size: many; D gene: -; CDR3 protein: CASSWAANTEAFF